This T cell receptor beta chain stems from a study of cytomegalovirus exposure and HLA in healthy donors. In the PCR, 60 Vbeta and 13 Jbeta primers were used. Sequenced by immunoSEQ multiplex PCR; TCRdb stores in-frame clones only, minus some. The sample's table shows 30,000 to 35,000 clones. The CDR3 runs 14 residues. V dropped 3 bases and J dropped 3 bases, with 12 bases sitting between them. Germline values: CDR1 MDHEN, CDR2 SYDVKM. Study-level findings and limits: HLA alleles were associated with 16,000 or so TCR beta sequences in a later analysis at 0.05 false discovery rate. Later analysis demonstrated an association between a missense DCLRE1C variant and TCR beta V- and J-gene trimming.

A remark on this clone: Antigen specificity is unknown.

The sequencing input was PBMCs. This clonotype originated in a middle-aged woman in good health and CMV-seropositive. The rearrangement links TRBV28 to TRBJ2-7; D uncertain. CDR3 residues: CASSFAENFYEQYF. CDR3 DNA sequence: TGTGCCAGCAGTTTTGCGGAGAACTTCTACGAGCAGTACTTC.